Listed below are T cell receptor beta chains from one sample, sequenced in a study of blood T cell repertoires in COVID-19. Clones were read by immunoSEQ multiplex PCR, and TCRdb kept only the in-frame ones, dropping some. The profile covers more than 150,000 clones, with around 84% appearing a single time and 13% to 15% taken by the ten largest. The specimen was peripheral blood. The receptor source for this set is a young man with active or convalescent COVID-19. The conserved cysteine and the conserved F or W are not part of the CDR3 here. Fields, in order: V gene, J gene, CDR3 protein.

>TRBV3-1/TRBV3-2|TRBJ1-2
ASSQIDRTTNYGYT
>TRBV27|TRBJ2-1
ASSFFNQRGGKNEQF
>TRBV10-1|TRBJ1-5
ASSEAQGGYSNQPQH
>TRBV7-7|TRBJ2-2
ASSFGEGTHTGELF
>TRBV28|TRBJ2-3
ASRLQGARDTQY
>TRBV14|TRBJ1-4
ASSQGERTASDEKLF
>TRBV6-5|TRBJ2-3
ASRTGLGGTDTQY
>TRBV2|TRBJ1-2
ASSVLQGASGGYT
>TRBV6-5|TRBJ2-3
ASSYYRGSTDTQY
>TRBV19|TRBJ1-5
ASTPGGGGRPQH
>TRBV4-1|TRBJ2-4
ASSLEVGGLAGAKNIQY
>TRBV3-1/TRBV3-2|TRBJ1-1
ASSLVGGYGTEAF
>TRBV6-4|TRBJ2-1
ASSPTSEGEQF
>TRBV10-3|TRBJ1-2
AATPGKLTENYGYT
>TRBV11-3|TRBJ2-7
ASSHRGQAYEQY
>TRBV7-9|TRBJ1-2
ASSLGPEQGALSNYGYT
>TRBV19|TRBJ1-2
ASSLWDRLNYGYT
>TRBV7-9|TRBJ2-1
ASSLENSRGGEQF
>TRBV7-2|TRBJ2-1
ASSLSGTPNNEQF
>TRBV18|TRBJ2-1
ASSPPMTGYNEQF
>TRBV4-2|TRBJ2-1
ASSYSGSEQF
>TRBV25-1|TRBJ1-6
ASSDPTGGQGSNSPLH
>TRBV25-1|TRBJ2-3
ASSGLRGNTDTQY
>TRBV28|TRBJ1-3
ASSSPGQDSGNTIY
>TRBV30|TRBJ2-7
AWRSPGQGYEQY
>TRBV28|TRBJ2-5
ASTIPRGQETQY
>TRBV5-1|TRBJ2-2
ASSLTGGGNTGELF
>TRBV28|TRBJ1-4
ASSRGGTGGEKLF
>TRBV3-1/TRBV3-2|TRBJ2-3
ASSQDRRTGFGATDTQY
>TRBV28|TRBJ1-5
ASSLGTGGGQPQH
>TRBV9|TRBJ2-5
ASSVRGGLGLETQY
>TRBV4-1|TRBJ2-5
ASSPRLAGGEETQY
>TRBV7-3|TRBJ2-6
ASSSEQAPGANVLT
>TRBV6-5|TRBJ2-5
ASSYAVGEETQY
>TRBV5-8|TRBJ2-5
ASSLGQGVDQETQY
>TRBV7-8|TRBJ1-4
ASSLRTEDREKLF
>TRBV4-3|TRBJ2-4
ASSQDRTGGKNIQY
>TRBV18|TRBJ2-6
ASSPPPLGGAAGANVLT
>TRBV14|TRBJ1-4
ASSQGRGEKLF
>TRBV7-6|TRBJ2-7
ASSTLAGGTYEQY
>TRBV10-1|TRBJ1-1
ASNEGGAGTEAF
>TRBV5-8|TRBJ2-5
ASSLGLGGSGETQY
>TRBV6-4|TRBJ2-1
ASSVAGGGNEQF
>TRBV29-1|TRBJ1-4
SGGGAANEKLF
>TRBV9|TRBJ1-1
ASSEGTGGVVDTEAF
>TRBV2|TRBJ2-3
ATSFPTDTQY
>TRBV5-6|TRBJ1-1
ASSPDRIPEAF
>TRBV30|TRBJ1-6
AWRVGNSPLH